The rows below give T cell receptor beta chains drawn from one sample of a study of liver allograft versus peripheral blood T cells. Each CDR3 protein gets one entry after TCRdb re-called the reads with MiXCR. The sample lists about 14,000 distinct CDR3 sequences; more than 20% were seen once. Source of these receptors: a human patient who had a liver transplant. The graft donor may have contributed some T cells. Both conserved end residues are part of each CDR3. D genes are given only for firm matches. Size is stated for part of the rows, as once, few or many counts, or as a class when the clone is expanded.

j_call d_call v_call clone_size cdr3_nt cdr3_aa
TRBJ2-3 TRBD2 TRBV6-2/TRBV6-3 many TGTGCCAGCTGCTTAGCACTAGCGGGGGGCACAGATACGCAGTATTTT CASCLALAGGTDTQYF
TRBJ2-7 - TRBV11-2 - TGTGCCAGCAGCTTAGAATTGGCGGGGGGACAGACCTACGAGCAGTACTTC CASSLELAGGQTYEQYF
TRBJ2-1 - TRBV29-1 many TGCAGCGTTGAGGACGGGGGCGATGAGCAGTTCTTC CSVEDGGDEQFF
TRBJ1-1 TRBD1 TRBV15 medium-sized TGTGCCACCAGCAGACCCGGGACAGGGGGACCTGAAGCTTTCTTT CATSRPGTGGPEAFF
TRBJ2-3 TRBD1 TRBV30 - TGTGCCTGGAGTCAGGGGGTCTTGGGCACAGATACGCAGTATTTT CAWSQGVLGTDTQYF
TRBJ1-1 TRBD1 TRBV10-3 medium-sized TGTGCCATCAAGCTAACAGGGGGTTACACTGAAGCTTTCTTT CAIKLTGGYTEAFF
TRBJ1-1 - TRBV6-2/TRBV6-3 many TGTGCCAGCAGTTACTATCCGGGGCCTGAAGCTTTCTTT CASSYYPGPEAFF
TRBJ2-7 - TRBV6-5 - TGTGCCAGCAGTTACTCCAGATTTGCGAGATACGAGCAGTACTTC CASSYSRFARYEQYF
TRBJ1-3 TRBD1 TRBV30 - TGTGCCTGGAGTGAATGGACAGGCAGAAACACCATATATTTT CAWSEWTGRNTIYF
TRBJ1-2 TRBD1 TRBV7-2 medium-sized TGTGCCAGCAGCCTCTCCGGACAGGGAAACTATGGCTACACCTTC CASSLSGQGNYGYTF
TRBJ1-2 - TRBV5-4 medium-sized TGTGCCAGCAGCCCGGAGGGGCCATACTATGGCTACACCTTC CASSPEGPYYGYTF
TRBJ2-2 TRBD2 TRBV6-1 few TGTGCCAGCAGTGAATCGGGAGGGACCGGGGAGCTGTTTTTT CASSESGGTGELFF
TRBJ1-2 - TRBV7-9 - TGTGCCAGCAGCTTAGACGCAGGGCTTAGGAGCTATGGCTACACCTTC CASSLDAGLRSYGYTF
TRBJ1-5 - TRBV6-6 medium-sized TGTGCCAGCAGTTTGGCCGGAAATAGCAATCAGCCCCAGCATTTT CASSLAGNSNQPQHF
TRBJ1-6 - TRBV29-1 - TGCAGCGTTCTGACAGCCTATAATTCACCCCTCCACTTT CSVLTAYNSPLHF
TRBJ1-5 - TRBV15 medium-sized TGTGCCACCAGCAGAGGAACCGGGACAAGAAATCAGCCCCAGCATTTT CATSRGTGTRNQPQHF
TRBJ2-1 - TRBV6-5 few TGTGCCAGCAGCGGGGACTCCCTGCGCATGAGGGAGCAGTTCTTC CASSGDSLRMREQFF
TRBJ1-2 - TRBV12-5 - TGTGCTAGTGGTTTGGTACTCGGGTTACGGGCTAAGTGGAACTATGGCTACACCTTC CASGLVLGLRAKWNYGYTF
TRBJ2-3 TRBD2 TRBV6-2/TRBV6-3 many TGTGCCAGCAGTCCCCGGACTAGCGGGTACACAGATACGCAGTATTTT CASSPRTSGYTDTQYF
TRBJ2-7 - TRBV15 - TGTGCCACCAGCCGGGGACCCACCTACGAGCAGTACTTC CATSRGPTYEQYF
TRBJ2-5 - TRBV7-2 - TGTGCCAGCAGCCCGGGCCTCCAAGAGACCCAGTACTTC CASSPGLQETQYF
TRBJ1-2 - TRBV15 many TGTGCCACCAGCAGACCGAGGGGTGGCTACACCTTC CATSRPRGGYTF
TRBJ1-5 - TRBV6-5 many TGTGCCAGCATGCGCAATCCCAATCAGCCCCAGCATTTT CASMRNPNQPQHF
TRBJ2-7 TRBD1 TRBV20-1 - TGCAGTGCGCAGGACAGGGGCCGTGTAATCTCCTACGAGCAGTACTTC CSAQDRGRVISYEQYF
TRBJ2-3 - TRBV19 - TGTGCCACCAGACAGAGCACAGATACGCAGTATTTT CATRQSTDTQYF
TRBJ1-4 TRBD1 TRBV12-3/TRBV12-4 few TGTGCCAGCAGTCCCGTCAGGGGGACGCCAGCTAATGAAAAACTGTTTTTT CASSPVRGTPANEKLFF
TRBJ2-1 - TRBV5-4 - TGTGTCAGCAGCTTGGTCTGGGGAAGAAAGAACAATGAGCAGTTCTTC CVSSLVWGRKNNEQFF
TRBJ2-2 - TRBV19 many TGTGCCAGTAGTATAGAGCCCGGCCGGGCAGGGCGCACCGGGGAGCTGTTTTTT CASSIEPGRAGRTGELFF
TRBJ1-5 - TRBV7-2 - TGTGCCAGCAGCTCAACGACAGATCAGCCCCAGCATTTT CASSSTTDQPQHF
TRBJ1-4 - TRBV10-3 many TGTGCCATCAGGGGGGAACAGGGCAGTGAAAAACTGTTTTTT CAIRGEQGSEKLFF
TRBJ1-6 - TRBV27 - TGTGCCAGCAAGGGATGGGTCCACTTT CASKGWVHF
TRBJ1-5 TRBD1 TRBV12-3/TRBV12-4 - TGTGCCAGCAGGGCCGGGACAGCAAATCAGCCCCAGCATTTT CASRAGTANQPQHF
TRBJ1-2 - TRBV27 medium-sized TGTGCCAGCAGTACCAGGGCGGGTAACTATGGCTACACCTTC CASSTRAGNYGYTF
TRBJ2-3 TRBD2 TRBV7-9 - TGTGCCACCCCGCCGGGGGGTTCAGATACGCAGTATTTT CATPPGGSDTQYF
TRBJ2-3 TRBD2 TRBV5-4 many TGTGCCAGCAGCTTGCGTCTAGCGGGGGTTGCAGATACGCAGTATTTT CASSLRLAGVADTQYF
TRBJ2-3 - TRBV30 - TGTGCCTGGATTATCGGGAATACGCAGTATTTT CAWIIGNTQYF
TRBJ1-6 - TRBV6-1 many TGTGCCAGCATTAAGGACGCAAGCTCCTATAATTCACCCCTCCACTTT CASIKDASSYNSPLHF
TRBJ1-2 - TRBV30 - TGTGCCTGGATGGGGGGGGGCAACTATGGCTACACCTTC CAWMGGGNYGYTF
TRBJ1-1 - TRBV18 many TGTGCCAGCTCACCACCAGGGGGGGGGCTTTTCGGCACTGAAGCTTTCTTT CASSPPGGGLFGTEAFF
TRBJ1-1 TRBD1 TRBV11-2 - TGTGCCAGCAGCTCGCCGTTTACAGGGGTTGAAGCTTTCTTT CASSSPFTGVEAFF
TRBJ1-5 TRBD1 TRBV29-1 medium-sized TGCAGCGTTGGGACAGGGGATCAGCCCCAGCATTTT CSVGTGDQPQHF
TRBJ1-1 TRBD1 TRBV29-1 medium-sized TGCAGCGTGGGACAGGGGGCGCCGGGCACTGAAGCTTTCTTT CSVGQGAPGTEAFF
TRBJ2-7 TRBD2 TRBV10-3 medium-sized TGTGCCATCAGTGAGTCTAGTAGCGGGGGGCTCGCATACGAGCAGTACTTC CAISESSSGGLAYEQYF
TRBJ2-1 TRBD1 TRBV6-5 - TGTGCCAGCAAAAAGCGACAGGGGGCACATACGGGGAATGAGCAGTTCTTC CASKKRQGAHTGNEQFF
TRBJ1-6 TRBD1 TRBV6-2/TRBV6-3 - TGTGCCAGCAGTTTTTACCGTTGGGGACAGGGAGCTCCAGGGAATTCACCCCTCCACTTT CASSFYRWGQGAPGNSPLHF
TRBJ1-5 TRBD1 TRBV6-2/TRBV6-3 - TGTGCCAGCAGATCGACAGGGGTTCAGCCCCAGCATTTT CASRSTGVQPQHF